This T cell receptor beta chain was sequenced in a study of blood T cell repertoires in COVID-19. Study-wide background: Samples taken during acute and convalescent COVID-19 were collected in the United States, Italy and Spain. T cells, B-cell-depleted T cells, or PBMCs supplied cDNA or gDNA.

Per the germline V gene, CDR1 is MNHEY and CDR2 is SMNVEV (reference sequence). There are 11 residues in the CDR3. Trimming shortened V by 11 bases and J by 4 bases, and 11 bases separated the two germline ends. Enrollees, about 18 to 90 years old, lived in approximately 25 US areas. TCRdb's table, derived via immunoSEQ multiplex PCR, lists solely in-frame clones and lacks some. The table includes about 210,000 clones, roughly four fifths detected once. The rearrangement uses TRBV27 and TRBJ1-1; possible D gene TRBD1, 6 bases. This clonotype was sampled from a man aged 35-49 years who had recovered from COVID-19. Material for sequencing was PBMCs or T cells enriched from blood (not recorded which). CDR3 nucleotide sequence: TGTGCCGTGCAGGGGACCACTGAAGCTTTCTTT. It codes for CAVQGTTEAFF.